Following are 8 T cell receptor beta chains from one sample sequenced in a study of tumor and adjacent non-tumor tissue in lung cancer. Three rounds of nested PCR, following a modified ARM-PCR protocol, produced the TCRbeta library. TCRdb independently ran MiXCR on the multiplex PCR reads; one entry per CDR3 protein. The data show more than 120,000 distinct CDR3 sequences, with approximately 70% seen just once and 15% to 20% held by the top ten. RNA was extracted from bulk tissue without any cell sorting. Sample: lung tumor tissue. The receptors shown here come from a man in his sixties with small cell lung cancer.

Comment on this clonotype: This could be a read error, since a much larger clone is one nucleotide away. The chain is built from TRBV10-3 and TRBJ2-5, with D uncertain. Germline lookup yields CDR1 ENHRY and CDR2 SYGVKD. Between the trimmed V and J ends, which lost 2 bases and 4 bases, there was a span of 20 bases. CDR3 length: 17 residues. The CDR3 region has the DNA TGTGCCATCAGTGAGCCGGTCGGAGCCTCCCAGCGAGAGACCCAGTACTTC. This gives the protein CAISEPVGASQRETQYF.

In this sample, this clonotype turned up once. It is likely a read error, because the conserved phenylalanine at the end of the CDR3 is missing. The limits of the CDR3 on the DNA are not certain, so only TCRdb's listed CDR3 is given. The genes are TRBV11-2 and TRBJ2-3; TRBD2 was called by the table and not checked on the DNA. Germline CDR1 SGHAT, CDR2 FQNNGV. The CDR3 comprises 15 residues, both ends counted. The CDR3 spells CASSLSLAGADTQYS.

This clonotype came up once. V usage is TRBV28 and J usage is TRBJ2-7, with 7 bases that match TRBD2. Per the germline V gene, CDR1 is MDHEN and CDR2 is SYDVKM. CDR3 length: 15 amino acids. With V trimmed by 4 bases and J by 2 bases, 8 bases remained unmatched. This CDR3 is CASSSPGLSTYEQYF. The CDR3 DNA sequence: TGTGCCAGCAGTTCTCCGGGACTATCCACCTACGAGCAGTACTTC. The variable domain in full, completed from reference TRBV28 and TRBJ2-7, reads DVKVTQSSRYLVKRTGEKVFLECVQDMDHENMFWYRQDPGLGLRLIYFSYDVKMKEKGDIPEGYSVSREKKERFSLILESASTNQTSMYLCASSSPGLSTYEQYFGPGTRLTVT.

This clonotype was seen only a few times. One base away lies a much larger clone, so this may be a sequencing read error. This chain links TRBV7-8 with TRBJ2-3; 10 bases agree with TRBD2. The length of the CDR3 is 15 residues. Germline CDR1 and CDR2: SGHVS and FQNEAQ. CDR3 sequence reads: CVSSFLAGGTDTQYF. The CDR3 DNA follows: TGTGTCAGCAGCTTCCTAGCGGGAGGCACAGATACGCAGTATTTT.

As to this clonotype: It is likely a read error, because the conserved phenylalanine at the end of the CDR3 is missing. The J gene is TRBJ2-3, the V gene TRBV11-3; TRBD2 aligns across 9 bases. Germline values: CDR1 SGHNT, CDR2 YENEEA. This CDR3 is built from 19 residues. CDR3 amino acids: CAGRATTGTSSTSTDTQYS. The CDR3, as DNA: TGTGCCGGCAGAGCGACTACCGGGACTAGCTCCACTAGCACAGATACGCAGTATTCT.

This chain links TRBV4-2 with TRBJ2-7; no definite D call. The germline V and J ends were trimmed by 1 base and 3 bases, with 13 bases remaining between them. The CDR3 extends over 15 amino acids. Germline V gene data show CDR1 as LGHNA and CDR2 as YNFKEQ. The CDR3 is CASSQALLPFYEQYF. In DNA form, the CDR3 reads TGTGCCAGCAGCCAAGCCCTCCTCCCTTTCTACGAGCAGTACTTC.

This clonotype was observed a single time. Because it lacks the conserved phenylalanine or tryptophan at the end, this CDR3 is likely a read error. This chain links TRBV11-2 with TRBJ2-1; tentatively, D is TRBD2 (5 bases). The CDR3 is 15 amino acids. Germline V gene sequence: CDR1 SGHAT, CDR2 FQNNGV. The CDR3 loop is CASSLDQGGHNEQFS. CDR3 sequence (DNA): TGTGCCAGTAGCTTAGATCAAGGAGGTCACAATGAGCAGTTCTCC.

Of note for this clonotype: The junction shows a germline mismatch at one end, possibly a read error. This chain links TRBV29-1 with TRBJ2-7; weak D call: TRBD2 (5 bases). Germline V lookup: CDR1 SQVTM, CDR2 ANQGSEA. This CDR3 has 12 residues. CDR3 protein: CSVRSGGYGQYF. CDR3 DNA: TGCAGCGTGAGGAGCGGTGGGTACGGGCAGTACTTC.